This T cell receptor beta chain is from a study of OX40 agonist ivuxolimab in advanced cancers. Study background: Ivuxolimab was administered intravenously to patients at 0.01 to 10 mg/kg every 2 weeks.

CDR3 length equals 11 residues. CDR1 and CDR2 from the germline V gene are SGHTS and YDEGEE. V was shortened by 1 base and J by 6 bases, with 5 bases between the two germline ends. The count of this clone is one. Sequencing was performed with immunoSEQ multiplex PCR; in TCRdb, only in-frame clones are kept and a portion is missing. The top ten clones hold 0.9% to 1.2% of a sample with around 62,000 clones, around 86% of them seen once. The V gene is TRBV5-8, the J gene TRBJ2-7; no clear D. This specimen consisted of CD4+ or CD8+ T cells sorted from blood, obtained in a trial of the OX40 agonist ivuxolimab. The TCR comes from an adult with an advanced solid tumor such as melanoma, head and neck, liver or kidney cancer. CDR3 coding DNA: TGTGCCAGCAGCTTGAGGGTCGAGCAGTACTTC. Residues: CASSLRVEQYF.